This T cell receptor beta chain is from a study of neurological immune-mediated disorders. In this sample, this clonotype turned up many times. CDR3 length: 16 residues. Looked up from germline, CDR1 is MNHNY and CDR2 is SVGAGI (reference sequence). The V gene lost 6 bases and the J gene lost 0 bases, with 17 bases spanning the gap. TCRdb processed the 5' RACE reads anew with MiXCR; each CDR3 protein has one entry. The table shows 50,000 to 75,000 distinct CDR3 sequences, with approximately 4.2% occurring only once. The study built unsorted libraries from 2 million PBMCs kept at -80 C. This chain connects TRBV6-6 to TRBJ1-1, with D tentatively TRBD1 (5 bases). Sequencing was carried out using PBMCs. This TCR derives from a man aged 45 to 65 with multiple sclerosis. CDR3 amino acids: CASSPPGGGMNTEAFF. CDR3 DNA: TGTGCCAGCAGCCCGCCGGGGGGGGGAATGAACACTGAAGCTTTCTTT.